This T cell receptor beta chain was observed in a study of PD-1 blockade in classical Hodgkin lymphoma. Notes on the study in general: Complete responders possessed baseline diversity comparable to newly diagnosed patients. TCR diversity rose significantly by C4D1 in CD4+ but not CD8+ cells.

Repertoires were generated with immunoSEQ multiplex PCR, while TCRdb's copy carries only in-frame clones and drops some. The sample holds around 36,000 clones, approximately 87% seen once. About this clone itself: Its cognate antigen is unknown.

All trial patients relapsed after autologous stem cell transplantation. Responses achieved at best were complete response, partial response or progressive disease. The sequencing used peripheral blood mononuclear cells (PBMCs), collected at baseline. This TCR was recovered from a human donor with classical Hodgkin lymphoma.

The chain's CDR3 is CASSESQGRGRYF. In DNA form, the CDR3 reads TGTGCCAGCAGTGAATCCCAGGGGAGGGGAAGGTATTTT. This chain joins TRBV25-1 and TRBJ2-3; weak D call: TRBD2 (7 bases). V lost 1 base to trimming and J lost 14 bases, with 16 bases between them. This CDR3 comprises 13 residues. Germline V lookup: CDR1 MGHDK, CDR2 SYGVNS.